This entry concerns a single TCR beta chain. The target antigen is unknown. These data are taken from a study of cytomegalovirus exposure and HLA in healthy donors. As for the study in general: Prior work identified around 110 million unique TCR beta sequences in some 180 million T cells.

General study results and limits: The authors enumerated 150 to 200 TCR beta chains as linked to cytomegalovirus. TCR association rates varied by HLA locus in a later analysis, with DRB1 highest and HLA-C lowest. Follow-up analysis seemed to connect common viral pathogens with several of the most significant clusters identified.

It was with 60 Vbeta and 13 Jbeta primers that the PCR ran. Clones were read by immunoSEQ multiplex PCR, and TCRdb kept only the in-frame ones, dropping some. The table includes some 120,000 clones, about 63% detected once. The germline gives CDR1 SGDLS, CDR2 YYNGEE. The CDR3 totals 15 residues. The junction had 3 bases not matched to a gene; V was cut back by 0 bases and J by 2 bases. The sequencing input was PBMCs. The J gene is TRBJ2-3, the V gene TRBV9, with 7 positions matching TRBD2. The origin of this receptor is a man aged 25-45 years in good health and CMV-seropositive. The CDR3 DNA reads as TGTGCCAGCAGCGTAGAGAGACTAGCCACAGATACGCAGTATTTT. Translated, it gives CASSVERLATDTQYF.